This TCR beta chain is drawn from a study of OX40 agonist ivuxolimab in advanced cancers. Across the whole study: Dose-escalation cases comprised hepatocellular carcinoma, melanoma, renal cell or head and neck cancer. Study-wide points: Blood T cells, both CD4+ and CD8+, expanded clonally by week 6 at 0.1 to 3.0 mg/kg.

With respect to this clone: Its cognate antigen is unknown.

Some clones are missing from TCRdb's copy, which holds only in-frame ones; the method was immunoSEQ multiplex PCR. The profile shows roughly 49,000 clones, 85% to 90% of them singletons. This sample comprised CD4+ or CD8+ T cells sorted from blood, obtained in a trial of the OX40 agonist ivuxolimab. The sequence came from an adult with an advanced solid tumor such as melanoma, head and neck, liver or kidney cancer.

CDR3 loop: CASSFVGLSYNEQFF. CDR3 nucleotide sequence: TGTGCCAGCAGCTTCGTGGGGCTTTCCTACAATGAGCAGTTCTTC. This sequence joins TRBV7-8 and TRBJ2-1; D may be TRBD1 (5 bases). The CDR3 is 15 residues long. The V end was cut by 3 bases, the J end by 1 base, with 10 bases between. Germline loops: CDR1 SGHVS, CDR2 FQNEAQ.